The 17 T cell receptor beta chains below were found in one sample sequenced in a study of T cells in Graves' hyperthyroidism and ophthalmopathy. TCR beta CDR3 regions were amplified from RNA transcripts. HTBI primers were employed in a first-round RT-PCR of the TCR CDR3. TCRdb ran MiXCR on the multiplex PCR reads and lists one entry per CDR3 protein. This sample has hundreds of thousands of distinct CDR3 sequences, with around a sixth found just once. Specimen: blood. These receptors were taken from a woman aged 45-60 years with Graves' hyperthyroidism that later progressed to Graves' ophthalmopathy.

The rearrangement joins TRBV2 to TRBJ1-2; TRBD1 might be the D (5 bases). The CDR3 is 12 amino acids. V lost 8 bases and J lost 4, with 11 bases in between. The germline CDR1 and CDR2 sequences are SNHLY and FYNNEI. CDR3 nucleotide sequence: TGTGCCAGCGGGTTGACAGTCTATGGCTACACCTTC. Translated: CASGLTVYGYTF.

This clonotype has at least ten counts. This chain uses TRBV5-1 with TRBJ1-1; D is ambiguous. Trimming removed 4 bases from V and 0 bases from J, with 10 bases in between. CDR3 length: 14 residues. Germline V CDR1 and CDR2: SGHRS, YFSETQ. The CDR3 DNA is TGCGCCAGCAGCACCACGCCTGTGAACACTGAAGCTTTCTTT. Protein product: CASSTTPVNTEAFF.

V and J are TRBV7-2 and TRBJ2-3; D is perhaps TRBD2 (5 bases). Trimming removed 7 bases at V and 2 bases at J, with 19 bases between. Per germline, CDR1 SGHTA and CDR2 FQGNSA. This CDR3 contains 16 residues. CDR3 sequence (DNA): TGTGCCAGCATCGGGCTAGCAAAACAACTCACAGATACGCAGTATTTT. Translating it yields CASIGLAKQLTDTQYF.

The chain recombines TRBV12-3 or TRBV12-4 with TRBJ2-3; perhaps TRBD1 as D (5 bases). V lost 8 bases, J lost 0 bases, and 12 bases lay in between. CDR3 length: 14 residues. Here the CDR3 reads CASVQGTSTDTQYF. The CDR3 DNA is TGTGCCAGCGTTCAGGGTACTAGCACAGATACGCAGTATTTT.

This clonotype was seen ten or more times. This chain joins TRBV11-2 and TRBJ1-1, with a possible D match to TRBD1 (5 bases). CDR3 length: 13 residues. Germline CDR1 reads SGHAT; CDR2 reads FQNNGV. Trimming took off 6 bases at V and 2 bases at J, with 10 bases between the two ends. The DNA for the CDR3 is TGTGCCAGCAGGGGGGACGGCAACACTGAAGCTTTCTTT. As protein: CASRGDGNTEAFF.

The CDR3 spells CASSLEDLLYTF. The DNA for the CDR3 is TGTGCCAGCAGCTTAGAGGACCTACTTTACACCTTC. The gene calls are TRBV7-8 and TRBJ1-2; no clear D gene. CDR1 is SGHVS, CDR2 FQNEAQ, per germline. With 1 base removed from V and 11 bases from J, the gap between germline ends came to 11 bases. CDR3 length equals 12 residues.

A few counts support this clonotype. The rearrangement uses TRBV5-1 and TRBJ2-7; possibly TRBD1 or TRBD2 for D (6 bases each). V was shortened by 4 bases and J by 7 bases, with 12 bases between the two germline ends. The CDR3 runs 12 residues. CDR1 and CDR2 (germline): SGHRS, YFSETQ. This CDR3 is CASSAGQGEQYF. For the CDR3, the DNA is TGCGCCAGCAGCGCGGGGCAGGGGGAGCAGTACTTC.

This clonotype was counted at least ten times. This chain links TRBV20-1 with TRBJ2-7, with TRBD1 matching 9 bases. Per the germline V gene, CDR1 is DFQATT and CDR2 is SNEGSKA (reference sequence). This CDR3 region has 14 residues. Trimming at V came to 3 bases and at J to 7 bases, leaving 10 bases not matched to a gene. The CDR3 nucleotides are TGCAGTGCTAGGTCTCCGGACAGGGGAGGAGAGCAGTACTTC. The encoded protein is CSARSPDRGGEQYF.

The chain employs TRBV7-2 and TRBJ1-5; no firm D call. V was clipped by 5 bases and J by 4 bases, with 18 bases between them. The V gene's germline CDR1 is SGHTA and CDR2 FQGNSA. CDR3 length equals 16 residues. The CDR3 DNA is TGTGCCAGCAGCCTAAGCCTGCCAGGAGGAAATCAGCCCCAGCATTTT. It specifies CASSLSLPGGNQPQHF.

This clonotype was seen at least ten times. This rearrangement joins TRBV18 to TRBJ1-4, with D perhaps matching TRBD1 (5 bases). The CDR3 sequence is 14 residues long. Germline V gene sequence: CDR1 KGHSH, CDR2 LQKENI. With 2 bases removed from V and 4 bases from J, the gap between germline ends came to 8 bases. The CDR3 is CASSPFGGNEKLFF. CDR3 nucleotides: TGTGCCAGCTCACCATTCGGGGGTAATGAAAAACTGTTTTTT.

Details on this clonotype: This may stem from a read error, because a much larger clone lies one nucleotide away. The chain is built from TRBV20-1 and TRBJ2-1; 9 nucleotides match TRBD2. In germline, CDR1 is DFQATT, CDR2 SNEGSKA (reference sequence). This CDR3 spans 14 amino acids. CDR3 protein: CSAMRGGRYNGQFF. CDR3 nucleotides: TGCAGTGCTATGCGGGGGGGGCGGTACAATGGGCAGTTCTTC.

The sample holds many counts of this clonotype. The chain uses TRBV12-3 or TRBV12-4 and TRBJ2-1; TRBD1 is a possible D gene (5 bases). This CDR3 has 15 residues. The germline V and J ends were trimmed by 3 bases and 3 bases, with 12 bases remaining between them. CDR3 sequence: CASSFYRQGYNEQFF. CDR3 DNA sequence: TGTGCCAGCAGTTTTTATCGCCAGGGCTACAATGAGCAGTTCTTC.

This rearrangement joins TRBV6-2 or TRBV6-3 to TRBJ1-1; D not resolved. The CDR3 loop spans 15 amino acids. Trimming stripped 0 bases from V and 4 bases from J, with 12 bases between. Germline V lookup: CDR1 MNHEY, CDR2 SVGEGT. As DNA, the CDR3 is TGTGCCAGCAGTTACTCTAGCACCATGAGCACTGAAGCTTTCTTT. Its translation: CASSYSSTMSTEAFF.

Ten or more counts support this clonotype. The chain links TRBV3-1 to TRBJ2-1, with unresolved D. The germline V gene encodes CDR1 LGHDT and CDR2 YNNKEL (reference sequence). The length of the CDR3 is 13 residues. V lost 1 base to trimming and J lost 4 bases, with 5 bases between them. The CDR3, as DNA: TGTGCCAGCAGCCAAGGACCTTACAATGAGCAGTTCTTC. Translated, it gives CASSQGPYNEQFF.

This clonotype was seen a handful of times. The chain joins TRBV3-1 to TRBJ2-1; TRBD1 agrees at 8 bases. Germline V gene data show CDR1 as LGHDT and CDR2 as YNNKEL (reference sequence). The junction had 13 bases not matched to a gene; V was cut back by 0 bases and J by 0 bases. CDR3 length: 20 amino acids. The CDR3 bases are TGTGCCAGCAGCCAAGAGAACAGGGGGACTCCAGCGATCTCCTACAATGAGCAGTTCTTC. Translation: CASSQENRGTPAISYNEQFF.

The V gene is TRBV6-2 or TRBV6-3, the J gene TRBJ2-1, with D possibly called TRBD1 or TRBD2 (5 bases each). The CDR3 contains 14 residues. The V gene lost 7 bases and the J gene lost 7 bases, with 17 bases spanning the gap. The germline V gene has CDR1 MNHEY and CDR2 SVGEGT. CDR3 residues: CASTSDRGRNEQFF. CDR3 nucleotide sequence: TGTGCCAGCACCTCCGACCGGGGCAGAAATGAGCAGTTCTTC.

CDR3 DNA sequence: TGCAGTGCTGAGAGAGAGAGCCCTACGGGGGGCTACACCTTC. It yields the protein CSAERESPTGGYTF. The V and J genes are TRBV20-1 and TRBJ1-2; no clear D gene. The CDR3 has 14 amino acids. The V gene lost 5 bases and the J gene lost 8 bases, with 21 bases spanning the gap. Germline assignment: CDR1 DFQATT and CDR2 SNEGSKA (reference sequence).